A selection of T cell receptor beta chains follows, all from one sample in a study of OX40 agonist ivuxolimab in advanced cancers. TCRdb's copy holds only in-frame clones and misses some; the assay was immunoSEQ multiplex PCR. Here the sample spans approximately 160,000 clones, under 95% being singletons. Sequences were derived from CD4+ or CD8+ T cells sorted from blood, sampled in a trial of the OX40 agonist ivuxolimab. These receptors originate from an adult with an advanced solid tumor such as melanoma, head and neck, liver or kidney cancer. CDR3s include the opening cysteine and the closing phenylalanine or tryptophan. Each record gives: V gene, clone size, D gene, CDR3 length, J gene, CDR3 protein, CDR3 DNA. The D gene is left open where the match is weak. Expanded clones get a size class; other rows say once, few or many, or leave the size out.

V: TRBV28; size: once; D: NA; length: 13; J: TRBJ1-2; CDR3: CASSWDGYYGYTF; DNA: TGTGCCAGCAGTTGGGACGGGTACTATGGCTACACCTTC
V: TRBV28; size: NA; D: NA; length: 16; J: TRBJ2-1; CDR3: CASSLWGLSSYNEQFF; DNA: TGTGCCAGCAGTTTATGGGGACTCAGCTCCTACAATGAGCAGTTCTTC
V: TRBV7-9; size: NA; D: NA; length: 13; J: TRBJ2-7; CDR3: CASSTLYQDEQYF; DNA: TGTGCCAGCAGCACCCTTTACCAGGACGAGCAGTACTTC
V: TRBV19; size: NA; D: NA; length: 14; J: TRBJ1-1; CDR3: CASNTIGSNTEAFF; DNA: TGTGCCAGTAATACCATCGGGTCGAACACTGAAGCTTTCTTT
V: TRBV2; size: NA; D: TRBD1; length: 13; J: TRBJ1-2; CDR3: CASSWTGPPGYTF; DNA: TGTGCCAGCAGCTGGACAGGCCCTCCCGGCTACACCTTC
V: TRBV30; size: NA; D: NA; length: 19; J: TRBJ1-5; CDR3: CAWSLEATPSSWSNQPQHF; DNA: TGTGCCTGGAGTCTCGAGGCCACCCCATCTAGTTGGAGCAATCAGCCCCAGCATTTT
V: TRBV5-5; size: once; D: TRBD1; length: 15; J: TRBJ1-2; CDR3: CASSLGGQRSYGYTF; DNA: TGTGCCAGCAGCTTGGGGGGACAGCGCTCCTATGGCTACACCTTC
V: TRBV19; size: NA; D: NA; length: 19; J: TRBJ2-7; CDR3: CASSIAHGTGSSREGGQYF; DNA: TGTGCCAGTAGTATAGCCCACGGGACAGGTTCTTCGCGGGAGGGCGGGCAGTACTTC
V: TRBV29-1; size: NA; D: NA; length: 11; J: TRBJ2-7; CDR3: CSAGRGHEQYF; DNA: TGCAGCGCTGGCAGGGGCCACGAGCAGTACTTC
V: TRBV4-1; size: few; D: NA; length: 15; J: TRBJ1-1; CDR3: CASSHFGRENTEAFF; DNA: TGCGCCAGCAGCCATTTTGGCAGGGAGAACACTGAAGCTTTCTTT
V: TRBV4-2; size: NA; D: TRBD2; length: 16; J: TRBJ2-7; CDR3: CASSQELAGSSYEQYF; DNA: TGTGCCAGCAGCCAAGAACTAGCGGGTAGCTCCTACGAGCAGTACTTC
V: TRBV5-5; size: NA; D: NA; length: 14; J: TRBJ2-7; CDR3: CASSRTLQSYEQYF; DNA: TGTGCCAGCAGCCGTACCCTACAGAGCTACGAGCAGTACTTC
V: TRBV18; size: NA; D: NA; length: 15; J: TRBJ1-1; CDR3: CASSPPRGVGTEAFF; DNA: TGTGCCAGCTCACCACCGCGGGGGGTTGGCACTGAAGCTTTCTTT
V: TRBV6-5; size: NA; D: NA; length: 15; J: TRBJ2-7; CDR3: CASSYSKGGSYEQYF; DNA: TGTGCCAGCAGTTACTCGAAAGGGGGCTCCTACGAGCAGTACTTC
V: TRBV5-1; size: NA; D: TRBD1; length: 16; J: TRBJ2-7; CDR3: CASSSVRTGGSNEQYF; DNA: TGCGCCAGCAGCTCAGTGCGGACAGGGGGCTCTAACGAGCAGTACTTC
V: TRBV5-4; size: NA; D: TRBD2; length: 15; J: TRBJ2-1; CDR3: CASSLGGTSLNEQFF; DNA: TGTGCCAGCAGCTTGGGAGGGACTAGTCTCAATGAGCAGTTCTTC
V: TRBV6-5; size: once; D: NA; length: 16; J: TRBJ1-3; CDR3: CASSYPHGQSGNTIYF; DNA: TGTGCCAGCAGTTACCCACACGGTCAATCTGGAAACACCATATATTTT
V: TRBV5-1; size: few; D: TRBD1; length: 15; J: TRBJ1-2; CDR3: CASSRWDRAVDGYTF; DNA: TGCGCCAGCAGCCGATGGGACAGGGCGGTGGATGGCTACACCTTC
V: TRBV29-1; size: NA; D: NA; length: 12; J: TRBJ2-5; CDR3: CSVGRRGETQYF; DNA: TGCAGCGTTGGACGTAGGGGGGAGACCCAGTACTTC
V: TRBV28; size: once; D: TRBD2; length: 16; J: TRBJ2-7; CDR3: CASSPAGRESVYEQYF; DNA: TGTGCCAGCAGCCCCGCCGGGCGGGAGTCGGTCTACGAGCAGTACTTC
V: TRBV11-2; size: once; D: NA; length: 14; J: TRBJ1-5; CDR3: CASSPVGREQPQHF; DNA: TGTGCCAGCAGCCCCGTTGGGAGGGAACAGCCCCAGCATTTT
V: TRBV18; size: NA; D: NA; length: 15; J: TRBJ2-1; CDR3: CASSPPAGAYNEQFF; DNA: TGTGCCAGCTCACCACCAGCGGGCGCCTACAATGAGCAGTTCTTC
V: TRBV27; size: NA; D: NA; length: 13; J: TRBJ2-5; CDR3: CASRPPGGETQYF; DNA: TGTGCCAGCAGACCGCCGGGCGGGGAGACCCAGTACTTC
V: TRBV5-5; size: NA; D: TRBD1; length: 15; J: TRBJ1-2; CDR3: CASSPTGTGIYGYTF; DNA: TGTGCCAGCAGCCCTACCGGGACAGGGATCTATGGCTACACCTTC
V: TRBV19; size: NA; D: TRBD2; length: 14; J: TRBJ2-2; CDR3: CASSTGGFTGELFF; DNA: TGTGCCAGTAGTACGGGAGGGTTCACCGGGGAGCTGTTTTTT
V: TRBV18; size: NA; D: TRBD1; length: 14; J: TRBJ2-7; CDR3: CASSQPGQGAIQYF; DNA: TGTGCCAGCTCACAGCCGGGACAGGGGGCGATTCAGTACTTC
V: TRBV4-3; size: NA; D: TRBD1; length: 15; J: TRBJ2-7; CDR3: CASSQDRQGRYEQYF; DNA: TGCGCCAGCAGCCAAGATAGACAGGGGAGGTACGAGCAGTACTTC
V: TRBV10-1; size: NA; D: TRBD2; length: 19; J: TRBJ2-3; CDR3: CASSEKPSGGASGTDTQYF; DNA: TGCGCCAGCAGTGAGAAACCTAGCGGGGGGGCCTCTGGCACAGATACGCAGTATTTT
V: TRBV28; size: NA; D: NA; length: 16; J: TRBJ1-5; CDR3: CASTLSGEGGNQPQHF; DNA: TGTGCCAGCACCTTGAGTGGGGAAGGGGGCAATCAGCCCCAGCATTTT
V: TRBV5-1; size: NA; D: NA; length: 13; J: TRBJ1-5; CDR3: CASSFLSNQPQHF; DNA: TGCGCCAGCAGCTTCCTAAGCAATCAGCCCCAGCATTTT
V: TRBV7-2; size: NA; D: NA; length: 14; J: TRBJ2-2; CDR3: CASSSQVSTGELFF; DNA: TGTGCCAGCAGCTCCCAGGTTTCCACCGGGGAGCTGTTTTTT
V: TRBV11-2; size: NA; D: NA; length: 14; J: TRBJ1-2; CDR3: CASSLGPQDYGYTF; DNA: TGTGCCAGCAGCTTGGGACCCCAGGACTATGGCTACACCTTC
V: TRBV7-7; size: NA; D: TRBD1; length: 15; J: TRBJ2-5; CDR3: CASSLDRVGGETQYF; DNA: TGTGCCAGCAGCTTGGACAGGGTGGGGGGAGAGACCCAGTACTTC
V: TRBV29-1; size: NA; D: NA; length: 12; J: TRBJ2-2; CDR3: CSAHREAGELFF; DNA: TGCAGCGCACACAGGGAGGCCGGGGAGCTGTTTTTT
V: TRBV4-3; size: once; D: NA; length: 14; J: TRBJ1-2; CDR3: CASSQEGRQRGYTF; DNA: TGCGCCAGCAGCCAAGAGGGACGGCAGCGAGGCTACACCTTC
V: TRBV30; size: NA; D: TRBD1; length: 12; J: TRBJ1-2; CDR3: CAWSFPGTDYTF; DNA: TGTGCCTGGAGCTTCCCCGGGACAGACTACACCTTC
V: TRBV5-1; size: NA; D: NA; length: 15; J: TRBJ2-7; CDR3: CASSLPPTGPYEQYF; DNA: TGCGCCAGCAGCTTGCCCCCGACCGGTCCCTACGAGCAGTACTTC
V: TRBV7-9; size: NA; D: TRBD2; length: 14; J: TRBJ2-1; CDR3: CASSASGGAGEQFF; DNA: TGTGCCAGCAGCGCTAGCGGGGGGGCAGGTGAGCAGTTCTTC
V: TRBV6-1; size: once; D: NA; length: 14; J: TRBJ2-3; CDR3: CASSPGAQTDTQYF; DNA: TGTGCCAGCAGTCCAGGGGCCCAGACAGATACGCAGTATTTT
V: TRBV5-1; size: NA; D: NA; length: 14; J: TRBJ1-2; CDR3: CASSLEGVTYGYTF; DNA: TGCGCCAGCAGCTTGGAGGGGGTAACCTATGGCTACACCTTC
V: TRBV6-1; size: NA; D: TRBD1; length: 18; J: TRBJ1-3; CDR3: CASSVRQGTTVSGNTIYF; DNA: TGTGCCAGCAGTGTCCGACAGGGAACCACGGTCTCTGGAAACACCATATATTTT
V: TRBV7-2; size: once; D: NA; length: 16; J: TRBJ2-5; CDR3: CASSLMGGGYQETQYF; DNA: TGTGCCAGCAGCTTAATGGGGGGCGGGTACCAAGAGACCCAGTACTTC
V: TRBV30; size: few; D: TRBD1; length: 11; J: TRBJ2-7; CDR3: CACDRGLEQYF; DNA: TGTGCCTGTGACAGGGGGCTCGAGCAGTACTTC
V: TRBV9; size: few; D: TRBD1; length: 14; J: TRBJ1-2; CDR3: CASSPGQGADGYTF; DNA: TGTGCCAGCAGCCCCGGACAGGGGGCCGATGGCTACACCTTC
V: TRBV18; size: NA; D: TRBD2; length: 16; J: TRBJ2-1; CDR3: CASSQAGTSGRSEQFF; DNA: TGTGCCAGCTCGCAGGCCGGGACTAGCGGGAGGAGTGAGCAGTTCTTC
V: TRBV4-2; size: NA; D: NA; length: 13; J: TRBJ2-3; CDR3: CASSQPPHDTQYF; DNA: TGTGCCAGCAGCCAGCCCCCCCACGATACGCAGTATTTT
V: TRBV19; size: NA; D: NA; length: 18; J: TRBJ2-7; CDR3: CASSTYTLQAEPSYEQYF; DNA: TGTGCCAGTAGTACTTACACCCTACAGGCAGAACCCTCCTACGAGCAGTACTTC
V: TRBV6-6; size: NA; D: NA; length: 14; J: TRBJ1-2; CDR3: CASTDSGTLYGYTF; DNA: TGTGCCAGCACCGATTCCGGGACCCTCTATGGCTACACCTTC
V: TRBV19; size: NA; D: TRBD2; length: 17; J: TRBJ2-2; CDR3: CASSKSSGRSNTGELFF; DNA: TGTGCCAGTAGTAAATCTAGCGGGAGGTCGAACACCGGGGAGCTGTTTTTT
V: TRBV5-4; size: NA; D: NA; length: 12; J: TRBJ2-2; CDR3: CASSLDPGELFF; DNA: TGTGCCAGCAGCTTGGACCCCGGGGAGCTGTTTTTT
V: TRBV5-8; size: NA; D: NA; length: 14; J: TRBJ2-7; CDR3: CASSLAGAPYEQYF; DNA: TGTGCCAGCAGCTTGGCCGGGGCGCCCTACGAGCAGTACTTC